This entry lists 14 T cell receptor beta chains sequenced from one sample in a study of T-cell reconstitution after alpha-beta-depleted transplantation in children. Unique molecular identifiers were used to barcode this TCRbeta library. One entry per CDR3 protein results from TCRdb running MiXCR on the PCR reads. The table has about a million distinct CDR3 sequences, about 30% seen once. The material was PBMCs, mostly from graft donor cells, obtained 360 days after TCRalphabeta/CD19-depleted stem cell transplant. These TCRs come from a boy under two years old who had a stem cell transplant for SCID, so the T cells may come from the graft donor.

This clonotype was observed a few times. DNA for the CDR3: TGTGCCAGCACCGGGGACAGGGCGAATACTGAAGCTTTCTTT. Encoded protein: CASTGDRANTEAFF. This sequence joins TRBV6-1 and TRBJ1-1; 9 bases agree with TRBD1. The CDR3 sequence is 14 residues long. CDR1 and CDR2 from the germline V gene are MNHNS and SASEGT. J lost 5 bases, V lost 7 bases, and 8 bases had no gene match.

The V call is TRBV28, the J call TRBJ2-1; D not certain. Germline CDR1 reads MDHEN; CDR2 reads SYDVKM. This CDR3 is 11 amino acids long. V lost 11 bases, J lost 6 bases, and 11 bases lay in between. CDR3 region: CAVSQPNEQFF. The CDR3 bases are TGTGCCGTGAGCCAGCCCAATGAGCAGTTCTTC.

V and J are TRBV7-8 and TRBJ2-5; 10 bases fit TRBD1. The CDR3 covers 18 residues. V lost 4 bases to trimming and J lost 4 bases; unmatched junction nucleotides: 15. Germline V gene data show CDR1 as SGHVS and CDR2 as FQNEAQ. The CDR3 loop is CASSSHLGLTGGSETQYF. The CDR3 nucleotides are TGTGCCAGCAGCTCCCATCTAGGGTTGACAGGGGGCTCAGAGACCCAGTACTTC.

This clonotype was counted a few times. The rearrangement joins TRBV20-1 to TRBJ1-6; unclear D gene. Germline V CDR1 and CDR2: DFQATT, SNEGSKA (reference sequence). The CDR3 totals 13 residues. Trimming took 1 base from V and 4 from J, leaving 5 bases between them. In nucleotides, the CDR3 is TGCAGTGCTAGAGGGGATTATAATTCACCCCTCCACTTT. It codes for CSARGDYNSPLHF.

This clonotype has just a few counts. This chain joins TRBV29-1 and TRBJ2-7; the match to TRBD1 covers 12 bases. The J segment lost 3 bases and the V segment lost 2 bases, leaving 5 bases of the junction unmatched. The CDR3 has 15 amino acids. Germline values: CDR1 SQVTM, CDR2 ANQGSEA. The CDR3 sequence: CSVESGTGGRYEQYF. CDR3 bases: TGCAGCGTTGAATCCGGGACAGGGGGCCGCTACGAGCAGTACTTC.

The V call is TRBV10-3, the J call TRBJ1-5; 7 bases agree with TRBD1. The V and J ends lost 5 bases and 8 bases, in that order; junction bases with no gene match: 6. There are 13 residues in the CDR3. CDR1 is ENHRY and CDR2 is SYGVKD in the germline V gene. CDR3 in amino acids: CAISKTGLEPQHF. The DNA for the CDR3 is TGTGCCATCAGTAAGACAGGGTTGGAGCCCCAGCATTTT.

The rearrangement uses TRBV19 and TRBJ1-5; D possibly corresponds to TRBD1 (5 bases). Trimming removed 5 bases from V and 2 bases from J, with 13 bases in between. Germline assignment: CDR1 LNHDA and CDR2 SQIVND (reference sequence). This CDR3 contains 15 residues. The chain's CDR3 is CASSSGFLGNQPQHF. In DNA form, the CDR3 reads TGTGCCAGTAGTTCAGGGTTTCTTGGCAATCAGCCCCAGCATTTT.

Only a few counts were recorded for this clonotype. The V and J genes are TRBV28 and TRBJ2-7; 7 bases map to TRBD1. Germline CDR1 reads MDHEN; CDR2 reads SYDVKM. V shed 3 bases, J shed 3 bases, and the junction held 11 bases outside the gene matches. This CDR3 region has 16 residues. CDR3 DNA: TGTGCCAGCAGTTTTGACTACCGTGACAGGGTCTACGAGCAGTACTTC. It encodes CASSFDYRDRVYEQYF.

For the CDR3, the DNA is TGCAGTCCCAGAGGGGCGGGGTACAATGAGCAGTTCTTC. Encoded protein: CSPRGAGYNEQFF. The chain is built from TRBV20-1 and TRBJ2-1; D is possibly TRBD2 (6 bases). Germline CDR1 reads DFQATT; CDR2 reads SNEGSKA (reference sequence). CDR3 length equals 13 residues. Trimming stripped 8 bases from V and 4 bases from J, with 15 bases between.

This clonotype was seen more than once but under ten times. This sequence joins TRBV5-1 and TRBJ2-1; 10 nucleotides align to TRBD1. Unmatched junction bases numbered 7, after V lost 4 bases and J lost 6 bases. Germline CDR1 and CDR2: SGHRS and YFSETQ. The CDR3 is 15 amino acids. The CDR3 DNA reads TGCGCCAGCAGCCCGGGACAGGGGAGGCTCAATGAGCAGTTCTTC. Amino acid sequence: CASSPGQGRLNEQFF.

This clonotype showed up just a few times. This rearrangement joins TRBV20-1 to TRBJ2-1; 10 bases line up with TRBD2. With 6 bases clipped from V and 8 bases from J, the junction kept 10 bases outside the gene matches. The germline V gene encodes CDR1 DFQATT and CDR2 SNEGSKA (reference sequence). This CDR3 spans 14 amino acids. DNA of the CDR3: TGCAGTGCCCAAGCGGGGGGGCCCTCGGATGAGCAGTTCTTC. Residues: CSAQAGGPSDEQFF.

The chain joins TRBV14 to TRBJ2-1; the D gene is possibly TRBD2 (5 bases). Looked up from germline, CDR1 is SGHDN and CDR2 is FVKESK. V shed 0 bases and J shed 0 bases, with 12 bases lying between them. The CDR3 runs 17 residues. The CDR3 here is CASSQDQRVNSYNEQFF. The CDR3 bases are TGTGCCAGCAGCCAAGATCAGAGGGTTAACTCCTACAATGAGCAGTTCTTC.

This clonotype came up a few times. The J gene is TRBJ1-2, the V gene TRBV15, with D maybe TRBD1 (6 bases). Trimming shortened V by 5 bases and J by 8 bases, and 15 bases separated the two germline ends. The V gene's germline CDR1 is LNHNV and CDR2 YYDKDF (reference sequence). The length of the CDR3 is 13 residues. The CDR3, as DNA: TGTGCCACCAGCCCTAACAGGGCGGCGGGCTACACCTTC. Amino acid sequence: CATSPNRAAGYTF. The full variable domain, in which reference TRBV15 and TRBJ1-2 provide the parts outside the CDR3, is DAMVIQNPRYQVTQFGKPVTLSCSQTLNHNVMYWYQQKSSQAPKLLFHYYDKDFNNEADTPDNFQSRRPNTSFCFLDIRSPGLGDTAMYLCATSPNRAAGYTFGSGTRLTVV.

This clonotype has more than one count but fewer than ten. The J gene is TRBJ2-1, the V gene TRBV4-3; possibly TRBD2 for D (6 bases). Germline CDR1 is LGHNA and CDR2 is YSLEER. The CDR3 is 16 residues long. V gave up 3 bases and J gave up 0 bases, with 12 bases separating them. Written as DNA, the CDR3 is TGCGCCAGCAGCCAGGCCGGGAGTTCCTCCTACAATGAGCAGTTCTTC. Translation gives CASSQAGSSSYNEQFF.